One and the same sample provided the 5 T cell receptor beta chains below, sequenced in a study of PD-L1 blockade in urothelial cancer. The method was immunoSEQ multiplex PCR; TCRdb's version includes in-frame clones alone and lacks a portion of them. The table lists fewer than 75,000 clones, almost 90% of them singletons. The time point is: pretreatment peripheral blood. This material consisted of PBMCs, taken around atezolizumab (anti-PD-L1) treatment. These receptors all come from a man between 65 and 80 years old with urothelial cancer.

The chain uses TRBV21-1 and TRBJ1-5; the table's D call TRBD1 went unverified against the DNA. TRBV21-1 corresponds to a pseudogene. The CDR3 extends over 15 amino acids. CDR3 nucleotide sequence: TGTGCCAGCAGCAAAGGAGGCAGGGAAGATCAGCCCCAGCATTTT. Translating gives CASSKGGREDQPQHF.

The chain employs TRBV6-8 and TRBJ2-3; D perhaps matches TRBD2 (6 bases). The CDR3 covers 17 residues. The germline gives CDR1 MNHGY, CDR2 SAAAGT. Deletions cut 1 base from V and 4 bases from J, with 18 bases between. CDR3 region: CASSYYAGQCRPDTQYF. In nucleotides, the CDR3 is TGTGCCAGCAGTTACTACGCGGGGCAGTGTCGACCAGATACGCAGTATTTT.

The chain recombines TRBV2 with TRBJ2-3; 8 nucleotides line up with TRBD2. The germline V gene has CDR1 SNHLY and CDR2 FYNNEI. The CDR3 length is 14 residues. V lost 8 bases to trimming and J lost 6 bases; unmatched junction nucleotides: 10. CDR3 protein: CASQTSAFPDTQYF. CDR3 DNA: TGTGCCAGCCAGACTAGCGCCTTCCCCGATACGCAGTATTTT.

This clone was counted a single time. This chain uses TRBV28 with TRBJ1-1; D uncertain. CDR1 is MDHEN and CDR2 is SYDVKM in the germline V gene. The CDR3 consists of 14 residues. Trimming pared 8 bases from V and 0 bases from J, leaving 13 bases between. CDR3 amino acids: CASANSAMNTEAFF. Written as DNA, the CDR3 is TGTGCCAGCGCTAACAGTGCAATGAACACTGAAGCTTTCTTT.

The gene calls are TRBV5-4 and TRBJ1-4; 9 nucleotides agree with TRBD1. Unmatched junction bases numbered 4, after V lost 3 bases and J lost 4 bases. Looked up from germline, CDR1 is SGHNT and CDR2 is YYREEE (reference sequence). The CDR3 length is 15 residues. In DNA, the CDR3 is TGTGCCAGCAGCTCTCCGGGACAGGGTAATGAAAAACTGTTTTTT. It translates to CASSSPGQGNEKLFF.